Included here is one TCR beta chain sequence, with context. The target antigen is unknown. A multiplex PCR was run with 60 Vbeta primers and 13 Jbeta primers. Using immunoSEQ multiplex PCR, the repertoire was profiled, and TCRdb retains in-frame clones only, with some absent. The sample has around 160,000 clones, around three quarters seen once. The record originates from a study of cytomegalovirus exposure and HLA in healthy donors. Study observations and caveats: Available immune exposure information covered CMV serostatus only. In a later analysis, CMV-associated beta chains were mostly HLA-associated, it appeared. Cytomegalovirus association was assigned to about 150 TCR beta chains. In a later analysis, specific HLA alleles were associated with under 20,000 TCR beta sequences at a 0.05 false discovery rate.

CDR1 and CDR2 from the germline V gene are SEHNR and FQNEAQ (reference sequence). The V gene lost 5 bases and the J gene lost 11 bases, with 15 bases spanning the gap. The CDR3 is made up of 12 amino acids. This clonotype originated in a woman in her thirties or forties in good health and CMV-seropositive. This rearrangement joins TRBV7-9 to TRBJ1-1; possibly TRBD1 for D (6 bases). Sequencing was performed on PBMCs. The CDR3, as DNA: TGTGCCAGCAGCCCCCGGACAGCTCTGGCTTTCTTT. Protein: CASSPRTALAFF.